The rows below give T cell receptor beta chains drawn from one sample of a study of blood T cell repertoires in COVID-19. Using immunoSEQ multiplex PCR, the repertoire was profiled, and TCRdb retains in-frame clones only, with some absent. The sample lists under 200,000 clones; roughly 93% were seen once. Sample: peripheral blood. These receptors were obtained from a man aged 18 to 30 with acute or convalescent COVID-19. CDR3s include the opening cysteine and the closing phenylalanine or tryptophan. The D gene is left open where the match is weak. The listing skips clone size in some rows; elsewhere it reads once, few, many or a size class.

j_gene: TRBJ2-5; v_gene: TRBV19; d_gene: TRBD2; abundance: -; CDR3aa: CASRAGGSQETQYF; CDR3nt: TGTGCCAGCAGGGCGGGCGGGAGCCAAGAGACCCAGTACTTC
j_gene: TRBJ2-5; v_gene: TRBV2; d_gene: -; abundance: -; CDR3aa: CASKPSVSGKTQYF; CDR3nt: TGTGCCAGCAAACCATCGGTATCGGGGAAGACCCAGTACTTC
j_gene: TRBJ2-3; v_gene: TRBV9; d_gene: TRBD1; abundance: -; CDR3aa: CASSVAPYSGQGKGGDTQYF; CDR3nt: TGTGCCAGCAGCGTAGCCCCCTATTCCGGACAGGGTAAGGGGGGAGATACGCAGTATTTT
j_gene: TRBJ2-3; v_gene: TRBV2; d_gene: TRBD2; abundance: -; CDR3aa: CASSEAGLAGASLGQYF; CDR3nt: TGTGCCAGCAGTGAAGCGGGGCTAGCGGGGGCCTCCCTAGGGCAGTATTTT
j_gene: TRBJ2-3; v_gene: TRBV3-1/TRBV3-2; d_gene: -; abundance: once; CDR3aa: CASSQAGELSTDTQYF; CDR3nt: TGTGCCAGCAGCCAAGCCGGAGAGCTATCCACAGATACGCAGTATTTT
j_gene: TRBJ2-5; v_gene: TRBV19; d_gene: TRBD2; abundance: few; CDR3aa: CASSLTSGRDETQYF; CDR3nt: TGTGCCAGTAGTCTGACTAGCGGGAGGGATGAGACCCAGTACTTC
j_gene: TRBJ1-2; v_gene: TRBV15; d_gene: -; abundance: -; CDR3aa: CATSAEQGGDYGYTF; CDR3nt: TGTGCCACCAGCGCTGAGCAGGGAGGCGACTATGGCTACACCTTC
j_gene: TRBJ2-7; v_gene: TRBV7-9; d_gene: TRBD2; abundance: -; CDR3aa: CASSQNSGSQQYF; CDR3nt: TGTGCCAGCAGTCAGAATAGCGGGAGTCAGCAGTACTTC
j_gene: TRBJ1-2; v_gene: TRBV25-1; d_gene: -; abundance: -; CDR3aa: CASSAPGSNYGYTF; CDR3nt: TGTGCCAGCAGTGCACCGGGGTCGAACTATGGCTACACCTTC
j_gene: TRBJ2-1; v_gene: TRBV5-4; d_gene: -; abundance: -; CDR3aa: CAISQGGGSSYNEQFF; CDR3nt: TGTGCCATTTCCCAGGGGGGTGGGAGCTCCTACAATGAGCAGTTCTTC
j_gene: TRBJ1-1; v_gene: TRBV12-5; d_gene: -; abundance: -; CDR3aa: CASGSSTGEAFF; CDR3nt: TGTGCTAGTGGTTCGAGTACAGGGGAAGCTTTCTTT
j_gene: TRBJ2-1; v_gene: TRBV27; d_gene: TRBD2; abundance: -; CDR3aa: CASSLPSGHNEQFF; CDR3nt: TGTGCCAGCAGTTTACCTAGCGGGCACAATGAGCAGTTCTTC
j_gene: TRBJ1-2; v_gene: TRBV6-5; d_gene: TRBD1; abundance: -; CDR3aa: CASSYGGQGFGYTF; CDR3nt: TGTGCCAGCAGTTACGGGGGACAGGGATTTGGCTACACCTTC
j_gene: TRBJ1-2; v_gene: TRBV5-6; d_gene: TRBD1; abundance: -; CDR3aa: CASSLWGQEWLGYTF; CDR3nt: TGTGCCAGCAGCTTGTGGGGACAGGAGTGGTTGGGCTACACCTTC
j_gene: TRBJ2-1; v_gene: TRBV5-1; d_gene: TRBD2; abundance: -; CDR3aa: CASSPTSGSPGNEQFF; CDR3nt: TGCGCCAGCAGCCCCACTAGCGGGAGCCCCGGGAATGAGCAGTTCTTC
j_gene: TRBJ1-3; v_gene: TRBV9; d_gene: -; abundance: -; CDR3aa: CASSVGGAAGNTIYF; CDR3nt: TGTGCCAGCAGCGTAGGCGGGGCAGCTGGAAACACCATATATTTT
j_gene: TRBJ1-5; v_gene: TRBV12-5; d_gene: TRBD1; abundance: -; CDR3aa: CASGLVRQGDTQPQHF; CDR3nt: TGTGCTAGTGGTTTGGTTAGACAGGGCGACACTCAGCCCCAGCATTTT
j_gene: TRBJ2-1; v_gene: TRBV28; d_gene: -; abundance: -; CDR3aa: CAGGGPSYNEQFF; CDR3nt: TGTGCCGGTGGAGGGCCCTCCTACAATGAGCAGTTCTTC
j_gene: TRBJ2-2; v_gene: TRBV9; d_gene: TRBD2; abundance: -; CDR3aa: CASSVATFGLAGYANTGELFF; CDR3nt: TGTGCCAGCAGCGTAGCCACTTTTGGACTAGCGGGCTACGCGAACACCGGGGAGCTGTTTTTT
j_gene: TRBJ1-1; v_gene: TRBV3-1/TRBV3-2; d_gene: -; abundance: -; CDR3aa: CASSQGYSTEAFF; CDR3nt: TGTGCCAGCAGCCAAGGCTACAGCACTGAAGCTTTCTTT
j_gene: TRBJ2-3; v_gene: TRBV6-1; d_gene: TRBD1; abundance: -; CDR3aa: CASSEGTGGPDTQYF; CDR3nt: TGTGCCAGCAGTGAAGGGACAGGGGGCCCAGATACGCAGTATTTT
j_gene: TRBJ1-1; v_gene: TRBV6-5; d_gene: -; abundance: -; CDR3aa: CASRRQSNTEAFF; CDR3nt: TGTGCCAGCAGGCGCCAATCGAACACTGAAGCTTTCTTT
j_gene: TRBJ1-1; v_gene: TRBV25-1; d_gene: -; abundance: -; CDR3aa: CASSGLGVDAFF; CDR3nt: TGTGCCAGCAGTGGCTTAGGGGTAGATGCTTTCTTT
j_gene: TRBJ2-3; v_gene: TRBV9; d_gene: TRBD2; abundance: once; CDR3aa: CASSVLTGLATDTQYF; CDR3nt: TGTGCCAGCAGCGTTCTCACGGGACTAGCGACAGATACGCAGTATTTT
j_gene: TRBJ1-4; v_gene: TRBV18; d_gene: TRBD1; abundance: -; CDR3aa: CASSPKGASREKLFF; CDR3nt: TGTGCCAGCTCACCTAAGGGGGCTAGCAGGGAAAAACTGTTTTTT
j_gene: TRBJ2-3; v_gene: TRBV7-6; d_gene: TRBD2; abundance: -; CDR3aa: CASSATPGLARRTQYF; CDR3nt: TGTGCCAGCAGCGCCACCCCGGGACTAGCGAGGCGTACGCAGTATTTT
j_gene: TRBJ2-1; v_gene: TRBV25-1; d_gene: TRBD1; abundance: -; CDR3aa: CASSPIRGLGNNEQFF; CDR3nt: TGTGCCAGCAGTCCTATCAGGGGGCTGGGGAACAATGAGCAGTTCTTC
j_gene: TRBJ2-5; v_gene: TRBV18; d_gene: -; abundance: -; CDR3aa: CASSPGAGRETQYF; CDR3nt: TGTGCCAGCTCCCCCGGAGCAGGGAGGGAGACCCAGTACTTC
j_gene: TRBJ2-7; v_gene: TRBV6-5; d_gene: -; abundance: -; CDR3aa: CASSYSNRAYEQYF; CDR3nt: TGTGCCAGCAGTTACTCGAACAGGGCCTACGAGCAGTACTTC
j_gene: TRBJ1-1; v_gene: TRBV18; d_gene: -; abundance: -; CDR3aa: CASSPRAGDTEAFF; CDR3nt: TGTGCCAGCTCACCACGGGCAGGGGACACTGAAGCTTTCTTT
j_gene: TRBJ2-1; v_gene: TRBV7-2; d_gene: TRBD2; abundance: once; CDR3aa: CASTSISGLAGPNEQFF; CDR3nt: TGTGCCAGCACCTCAATCTCCGGACTAGCGGGTCCCAATGAGCAGTTCTTC
j_gene: TRBJ2-3; v_gene: TRBV5-4; d_gene: -; abundance: -; CDR3aa: CASSLREVPTTDTQYF; CDR3nt: TGTGCCAGCAGCTTGAGAGAGGTTCCTACCACAGATACGCAGTATTTT
j_gene: TRBJ2-3; v_gene: TRBV25-1; d_gene: -; abundance: few; CDR3aa: CASSYPMADTQYF; CDR3nt: TGTGCCAGCAGCTACCCCATGGCAGATACGCAGTATTTT
j_gene: TRBJ2-1; v_gene: TRBV12-3/TRBV12-4; d_gene: -; abundance: -; CDR3aa: CASSSSDLSQFF; CDR3nt: TGTGCCAGCAGTTCATCAGACTTATCTCAGTTCTTC
j_gene: TRBJ1-5; v_gene: TRBV12-3/TRBV12-4; d_gene: -; abundance: -; CDR3aa: CASSGGGNQPQHF; CDR3nt: TGTGCCAGCAGTGGAGGGGGCAATCAGCCCCAGCATTTT
j_gene: TRBJ2-3; v_gene: TRBV5-6; d_gene: TRBD2; abundance: -; CDR3aa: CASSLKRGGPVGTDTQYF; CDR3nt: TGTGCCAGCAGCTTAAAGCGGGGGGGCCCGGTTGGGACAGATACGCAGTATTTT
j_gene: TRBJ2-1; v_gene: TRBV24-1; d_gene: -; abundance: -; CDR3aa: CATSEQGYGYEQFF; CDR3nt: TGTGCCACCAGTGAACAGGGATACGGTTATGAGCAGTTCTTC
j_gene: TRBJ2-1; v_gene: TRBV18; d_gene: -; abundance: -; CDR3aa: CASSPLGLDNEQFF; CDR3nt: TGTGCCAGCTCACCTCTTGGACTCGACAATGAGCAGTTCTTC
j_gene: TRBJ2-7; v_gene: TRBV30; d_gene: -; abundance: -; CDR3aa: CAWNQRGEQYF; CDR3nt: TGTGCCTGGAACCAACGGGGTGAGCAGTACTTC
j_gene: TRBJ1-5; v_gene: TRBV18; d_gene: -; abundance: -; CDR3aa: CASSIRGDSNQPQHF; CDR3nt: TGTGCCAGCTCAATCCGGGGGGATAGCAATCAGCCCCAGCATTTT
j_gene: TRBJ2-1; v_gene: TRBV3-1/TRBV3-2; d_gene: -; abundance: -; CDR3aa: CASSQVRSSYNEQFF; CDR3nt: TGTGCCAGCAGCCAAGTACGGAGCTCCTACAATGAGCAGTTCTTC